This T cell receptor (beta chain) came from a study of T cell changes during pregnancy in multiple sclerosis. Repertoires were generated with immunoSEQ multiplex PCR, while TCRdb's copy carries only in-frame clones and drops some. The sample shows approximately 48,000 clones, 85% to 95% of them seen only once. The table lists this clone with a few counts. Germline V gene data show CDR1 as MNHNS and CDR2 as SASEGT. Trimming stripped 6 bases from V and 1 base from J, with 15 bases between. The CDR3 has 15 amino acids. The rearrangement links TRBV6-1 to TRBJ1-1; D is uncertain. The starting material was CD4+ T cells from peripheral blood mononuclear cells, obtained in the second trimester of pregnancy. The sequence was obtained from a female donor with multiple sclerosis, enrolled in a pregnancy study. The CDR3 DNA reads TGTGCCAGCAGCCCCTGGAGCAGCCCGAACACTGAAGCTTTCTTT. Translation: CASSPWSSPNTEAFF.